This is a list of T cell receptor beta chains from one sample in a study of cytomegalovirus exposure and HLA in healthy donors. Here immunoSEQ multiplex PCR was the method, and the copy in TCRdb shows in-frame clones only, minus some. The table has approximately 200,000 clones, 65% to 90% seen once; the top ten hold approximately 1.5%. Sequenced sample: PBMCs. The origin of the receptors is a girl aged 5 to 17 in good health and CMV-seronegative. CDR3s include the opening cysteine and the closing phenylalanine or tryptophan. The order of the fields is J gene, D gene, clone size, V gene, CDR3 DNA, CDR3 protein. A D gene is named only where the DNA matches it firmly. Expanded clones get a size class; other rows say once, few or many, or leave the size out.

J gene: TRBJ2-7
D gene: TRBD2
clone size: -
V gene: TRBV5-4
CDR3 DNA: TGTGCCAGCAGCTTGTTGGGGACTAGCGGGTCCTACGAGCAGTACTTC
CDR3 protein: CASSLLGTSGSYEQYF

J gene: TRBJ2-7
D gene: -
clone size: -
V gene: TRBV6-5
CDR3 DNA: TGTGCCAGCAGTTATGAGCAGGGGTTGACCTACGAGCAGTACTTC
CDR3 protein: CASSYEQGLTYEQYF

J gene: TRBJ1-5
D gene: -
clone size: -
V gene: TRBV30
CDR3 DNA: TGTGCCTGGAGTCCTAAGGGGAATCAGCCCCAGCATTTT
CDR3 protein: CAWSPKGNQPQHF

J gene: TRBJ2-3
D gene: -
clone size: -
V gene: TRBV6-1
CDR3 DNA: TGTGCCAGCAGTGAAGCGCAGAGGGGGGATACGCAGTATTTT
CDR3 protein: CASSEAQRGDTQYF

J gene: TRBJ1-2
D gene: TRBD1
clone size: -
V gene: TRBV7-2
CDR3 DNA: TGTGCCAGCAGCTTAGTGGACAGGTCGGGAGGCTACACCTTC
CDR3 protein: CASSLVDRSGGYTF

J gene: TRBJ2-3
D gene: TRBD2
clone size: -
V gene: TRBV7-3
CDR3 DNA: TGTGCCAGCAGTAAAGGACCTAGCGGGGACGCAGATACGCAGTATTTT
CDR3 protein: CASSKGPSGDADTQYF

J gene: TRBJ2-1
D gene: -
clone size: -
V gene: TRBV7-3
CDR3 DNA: TGTGCCAGCAGCTTAACGCTCGGCAATGAGCAGTTCTTC
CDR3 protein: CASSLTLGNEQFF

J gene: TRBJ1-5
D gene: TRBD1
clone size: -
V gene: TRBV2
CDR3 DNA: TGTGCCAGCAGCACGGGACAGGGGGCCGGTAGCAATCAGCCCCAGCATTTT
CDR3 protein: CASSTGQGAGSNQPQHF

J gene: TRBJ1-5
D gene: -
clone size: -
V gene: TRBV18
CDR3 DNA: TGTGCCAGCTCACCGACCGTTAAAGTTCGGGAAGTGGAGCCCCAGCATTTT
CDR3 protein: CASSPTVKVREVEPQHF

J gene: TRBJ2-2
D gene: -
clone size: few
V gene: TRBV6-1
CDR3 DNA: TGTGCCTTGAACCGGGAGAACACCGGGGAGCTGTTTTTT
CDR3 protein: CALNRENTGELFF

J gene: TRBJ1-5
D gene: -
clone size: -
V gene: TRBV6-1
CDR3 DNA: TGTGCCAGCACCCCATCGGCGGGAAATCAGCCCCAGCATTTT
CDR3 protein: CASTPSAGNQPQHF

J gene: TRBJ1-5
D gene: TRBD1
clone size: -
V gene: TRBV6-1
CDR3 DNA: TGTGCCAGTGACAGGGCGTTGGGGAATCAGCCCCAGCATTTT
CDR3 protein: CASDRALGNQPQHF

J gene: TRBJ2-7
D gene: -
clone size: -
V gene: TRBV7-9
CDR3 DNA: TGTGCCAGCAGCCAAACTTATCCCGGGAGCGAGCAGTACTTC
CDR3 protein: CASSQTYPGSEQYF

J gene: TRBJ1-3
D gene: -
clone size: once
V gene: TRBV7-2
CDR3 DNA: TGTGCCAGCAGCTTACCAGGGAGAAACACCATATATTTT
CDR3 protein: CASSLPGRNTIYF

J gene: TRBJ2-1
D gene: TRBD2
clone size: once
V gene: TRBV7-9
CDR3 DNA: TGTGCCAGCAGCTCAACCGTAGCGGGGGGGTTCTACAATGAGCAGTTCTTC
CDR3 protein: CASSSTVAGGFYNEQFF

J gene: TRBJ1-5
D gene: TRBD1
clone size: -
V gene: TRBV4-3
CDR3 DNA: TGCGCCAGCAGCCACACGGGACAGGGGAATCAGCCCCAGCATTTT
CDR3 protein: CASSHTGQGNQPQHF

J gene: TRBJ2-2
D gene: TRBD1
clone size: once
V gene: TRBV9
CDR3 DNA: TGTGCCAGCAGCGTAGTTGTGACAGGGAGCGGGGAGCTGTTTTTT
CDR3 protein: CASSVVVTGSGELFF

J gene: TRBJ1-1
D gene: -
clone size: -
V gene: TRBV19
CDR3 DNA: TGTGCCAGCGGACTCGGGAACACTGAAGCTTTCTTT
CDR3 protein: CASGLGNTEAFF

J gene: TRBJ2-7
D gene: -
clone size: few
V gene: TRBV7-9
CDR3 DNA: TGTGCCAGCAGCTCCCCTCTCGGTGGGGGGGCGATCCACGAGCAGTACTTC
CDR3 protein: CASSSPLGGGAIHEQYF

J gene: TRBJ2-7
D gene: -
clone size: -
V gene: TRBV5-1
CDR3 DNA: TGCGCCAGCAGCTTGGGGCTGGGGGGAGCCTACGAGCAGTACTTC
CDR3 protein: CASSLGLGGAYEQYF

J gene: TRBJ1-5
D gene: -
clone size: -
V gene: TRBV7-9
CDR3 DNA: TGTGCCAGCAGCTTGGGTGCAGGACTCAATCAGCCCCAGCATTTT
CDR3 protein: CASSLGAGLNQPQHF

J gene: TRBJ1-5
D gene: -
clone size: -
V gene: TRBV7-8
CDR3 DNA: TGTGCCAGCAGCTTAGTCGCAGGGGATCAGCCCCAGCATTTT
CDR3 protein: CASSLVAGDQPQHF

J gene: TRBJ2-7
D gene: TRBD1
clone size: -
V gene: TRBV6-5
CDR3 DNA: TGTGCCAGCAGAAGGACAGGATCCTACGAGCAGTACTTC
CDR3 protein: CASRRTGSYEQYF

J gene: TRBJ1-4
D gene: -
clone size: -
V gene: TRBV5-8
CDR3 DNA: TGTGCCAGCAGCTTGGGCACAGGGAGGGGAACTAATGAAAAACTGTTTTTT
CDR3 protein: CASSLGTGRGTNEKLFF

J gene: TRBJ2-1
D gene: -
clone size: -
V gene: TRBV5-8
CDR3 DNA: TGTGCCAGCAGCCTGGCGCGCCTTTGGCAGTTCTTC
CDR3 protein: CASSLARLWQFF

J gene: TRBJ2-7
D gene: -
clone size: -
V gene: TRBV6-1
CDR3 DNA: TGTGCCTCAAGGAGGGACAGCTCCTACGAGCAGTACTTC
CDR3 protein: CASRRDSSYEQYF

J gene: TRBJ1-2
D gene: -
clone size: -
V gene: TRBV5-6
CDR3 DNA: TGTGCCAGCAGCTTGTATGACAACGTCTCTGGCTACACCTTC
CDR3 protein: CASSLYDNVSGYTF